The 10 T cell receptor beta chains reported below all come from one sample, sequenced in a study of glioma-infiltrating T cells. Using RNA template, CDR3s of TCR alpha and beta were amplified with iRepertoire arm-PCR. Via MiXCR, TCRdb re-called the multiplex PCR reads, giving one row per CDR3 protein. The sample contains about 130,000 distinct CDR3 sequences, around 23% of which appear only once. The sequencing sample was made of glioma tissue, nonneoplastic brain tissue, or PBMCs (not recorded which). These receptors were taken from a human donor with low-grade glioma or glioblastoma, undergoing nonglioma brain surgery, or in good health (not recorded which).

This clonotype has only a few counts. V gene TRBV24-1 combines with J gene TRBJ2-3, with TRBD1 identical over 7 bases. The germline CDR1 and CDR2 sequences are KGHDR and SFDVKD. J was trimmed by 3 bases and V by 8 bases; bases with no gene match: 4. This CDR3 contains 13 residues. The CDR3 reads CATNTGVTDTQYF. CDR3 nucleotide sequence: TGTGCCACCAACACAGGGGTGACAGATACGCAGTATTTT.

Only a few counts were recorded for this clonotype. The chain uses TRBV27 and TRBJ1-4; weak D call: TRBD1 (6 bases). Germline V lookup: CDR1 MNHEY, CDR2 SMNVEV (reference sequence). With 1 base removed from V and 8 bases from J, the gap between germline ends came to 17 bases. This CDR3 region has 16 residues. This CDR3 reads CASSLLGAGDGEKLFF. The CDR3 bases are TGTGCCAGCAGTTTATTAGGGGCAGGGGATGGAGAAAAACTGTTTTTT.

There are a few counts of this clonotype. This chain joins TRBV28 and TRBJ2-3; D might be TRBD1 (5 bases). This CDR3 is 15 amino acids long. Trimming pared 4 bases from V and 1 base from J, leaving 12 bases between. The germline gives CDR1 MDHEN, CDR2 SYDVKM. CDR3 nucleotide sequence: TGTGCCAGCAGTTGGACACCACGGGGCACAGATACGCAGTATTTT. This translates into CASSWTPRGTDTQYF. Supplemented by reference TRBV28 and TRBJ2-3, the full variable domain reads DVKVTQSSRYLVKRTGEKVFLECVQDMDHENMFWYRQDPGLGLRLIYFSYDVKMKEKGDIPEGYSVSREKKERFSLILESASTNQTSMYLCASSWTPRGTDTQYFGPGTRLTVL.

This clonotype has a handful of counts. The rearrangement uses TRBV13 and TRBJ1-6, with D perhaps TRBD1 (5 bases). Between the trimmed V and J ends, which lost 1 base and 4 bases, there was a span of 11 bases. Germline V gene data show CDR1 as PRHDT and CDR2 as FYEKMQ (reference sequence). The CDR3 length is 16 residues. The CDR3 loop is CASSLEVGGYNSPLHF. The CDR3 DNA reads TGTGCCAGCAGCTTAGAGGTTGGGGGTTATAATTCACCCCTCCACTTT.

This clonotype was counted only a few times. J is TRBJ1-3 and V is TRBV12-3 or TRBV12-4; no definite D call. Trimming pared 6 bases from V and 2 bases from J, leaving 8 bases between. The CDR3 length is 13 residues. The DNA for the CDR3 is TGTGCCAGCAGGGGTTTTGCTGGAAACACCATATATTTT. This gives the protein CASRGFAGNTIYF.

This clonotype occurred many times. This sequence joins TRBV6-1 and TRBJ2-5; tentatively, D is TRBD2 (5 bases). The V gene lost 5 bases and the J gene lost 2 bases, with 9 bases spanning the gap. Germline V gene sequence: CDR1 MNHNS, CDR2 SASEGT. There are 13 residues in the CDR3. The CDR3 nucleotides are TGTGCCAGCAGTCTACCGGGACAAGAGACCCAGTACTTC. This codes for CASSLPGQETQYF.

Only a few counts were recorded for this clonotype. The chain uses TRBV7-2 and TRBJ2-2, with 13 bases aligning to TRBD2. Per the germline V gene, CDR1 is SGHTA and CDR2 is FQGNSA. After removal of 5 bases from V and 4 bases from J, the junction contained 4 bases not matched to a gene. The CDR3 length is 16 residues. CDR3: CASSLGLAGVTGELFF. The CDR3 DNA is TGTGCCAGCAGCCTCGGACTAGCGGGGGTCACCGGGGAGCTGTTTTTT.

This clonotype was detected many times. The rearrangement joins TRBV7-2 to TRBJ1-5, with D perhaps matching TRBD1 (5 bases). CDR1 and CDR2 (germline): SGHTA, FQGNSA. V lost 8 bases to trimming and J lost 2 bases, with 10 bases between them. The CDR3 spans 13 residues. The CDR3 here is CASGQSGNQPQHF. The CDR3 region has the DNA TGTGCCAGCGGACAATCGGGCAATCAGCCCCAGCATTTT.

As regards this clonotype: A much larger clone lies a single base off, so this may be a read error. V and J are TRBV20-1 and TRBJ2-2; a possible D gene is TRBD2 (6 bases). Per the germline V gene, CDR1 is DFQATT and CDR2 is SNEGSKA (reference sequence). The CDR3 is made up of 13 amino acids. CDR3 nucleotide sequence: TGCAGTGCTAGGCTAACTAAAACCGGGGGGCTGTTTTTT. As protein: CSARLTKTGGLFF.

This clonotype was observed at least ten times. This sequence joins TRBV20-1 and TRBJ2-3; D is ambiguous. Trimming removed 3 bases at V and 1 base at J, with 8 bases between. This CDR3 region has 13 residues. Per the germline V gene, CDR1 is DFQATT and CDR2 is SNEGSKA (reference sequence). CDR3 residues: CSASVDRTDTQYF. For the CDR3, the DNA is TGCAGTGCTAGTGTGGACCGCACAGATACGCAGTATTTT.